The rows below give T cell receptor beta chains drawn from one sample of a study of immune heterogeneity within non-small cell lung tumors. TCRdb re-called the multiplex PCR reads with MiXCR, one entry per CDR3 protein. The table lists around 4,100 distinct CDR3 sequences, around 24% of them singletons, with over 7.5% in the top ten. The material sequenced was lung tumor tissue. These receptors were collected from a man aged 50-60 years with non-small cell lung cancer. Each CDR3 is given with its conserved first and last residue. A D gene is named only where the DNA matches it firmly. The size of a clone is reported for some rows only, either as once, few or many, or as a class for expanded clones.

>TRBJ1-1|-|large|TRBV12-3/TRBV12-4
CASSSGQYTEAFF
TGTGCCAGCAGTTCCGGACAGTACACTGAAGCTTTCTTT
>TRBJ1-1|TRBD1|medium-sized|TRBV6-1
CASTRQGATTEAFF
TGTGCCAGCACCCGACAGGGGGCGACCACTGAAGCTTTCTTT
>TRBJ2-1|-|medium-sized|TRBV3-1
CASSPPWGEQFF
TGTGCCAGCAGCCCGCCCTGGGGTGAGCAGTTCTTC
>TRBJ2-3|TRBD2|many|TRBV9
CASSVGLATTDTQYF
TGTGCCAGCAGCGTGGGACTAGCGACAACAGATACGCAGTATTTT
>TRBJ1-2|-|medium-sized|TRBV5-5
CASSFSGSKDTF
TGTGCCAGCAGCTTTAGTGGATCTAAGGACACCTTC
>TRBJ1-1|-|medium-sized|TRBV6-5
CASSYSRPTSNTEAFF
TGTGCCAGCAGTTACTCGAGACCGACCTCGAACACTGAAGCTTTCTTT
>TRBJ1-3|-|medium-sized|TRBV5-1
CASSPLDRMGGNTIYF
TGCGCCAGCAGCCCACTCGACAGGATGGGTGGAAACACCATATATTTT
>TRBJ1-1|-|many|TRBV6-4
CASKVGGEYTEAFF
TGTGCCAGCAAGGTGGGGGGTGAGTACACTGAAGCTTTCTTT
>TRBJ2-7|TRBD2|medium-sized|TRBV20-1
CSAATSGGPYEQYF
TGCAGTGCGGCCACTAGCGGGGGCCCCTACGAGCAGTACTTC
>TRBJ1-1|TRBD1|medium-sized|TRBV6-2/TRBV6-3
CASSNRDRGLLPEAFF
TGTGCCAGCAGTAACCGGGACAGGGGGCTCCTCCCTGAAGCTTTCTTT
>TRBJ1-5|TRBD1|-|TRBV7-8
CSSISTGGNQPQHF
TGTTCCAGCATCTCGACAGGGGGCAATCAGCCCCAGCATTTT
>TRBJ2-2|TRBD2|many|TRBV3-1
CASSQLYQREGPNTGELFF
TGTGCCAGCAGCCAGCTCTACCAGCGGGAGGGCCCGAACACCGGGGAGCTGTTTTTT
>TRBJ2-1|-|-|TRBV28
CASSPTGLSYNEQF
TGTGCCAGCAGTCCCACGGGCCTGTCCTACAATGAGCAGTTC
>TRBJ1-2|-|medium-sized|TRBV30
CAWKGANYGYTF
TGTGCCTGGAAAGGGGCTAACTATGGCTACACCTTC
>TRBJ2-5|-|many|TRBV25-1
CASSVPSGETQYF
TGTGCCAGCAGTGTCCCTTCCGGGGAGACCCAGTACTTC
>TRBJ1-5|-|-|TRBV20-1
CSARDRVQHF
TGCAGTGCTAGAGATCGGGTGCAGCATTTT
>TRBJ2-7|-|medium-sized|TRBV6-1
CASSHQVGSYEQYF
TGTGCCAGCAGTCATCAGGTGGGCTCCTACGAGCAGTACTTC
>TRBJ2-1|TRBD1|medium-sized|TRBV12-3/TRBV12-4
CASSSGQGAFRSYNEQFF
TGTGCCAGCAGTTCGGGACAGGGGGCGTTCCGCTCCTACAATGAGCAGTTCTTC
>TRBJ2-1|TRBD2|many|TRBV20-1
CSASWSSGNNEQFF
TGCAGTGCTAGTTGGTCTAGCGGTAACAATGAGCAGTTCTTC
>TRBJ2-7|-|medium-sized|TRBV5-1
CASSLAGVYEQYF
TGCGCCAGCAGCTTGGCAGGGGTTTACGAGCAGTACTTC
>TRBJ2-7|-|medium-sized|TRBV5-4
CASSLWGAGGAYEQYF
TGTGCCAGCAGCTTGTGGGGGGCAGGCGGGGCCTACGAGCAGTACTTC
>TRBJ1-5|TRBD1|many|TRBV5-5
CASSPDLDRVNQPQHF
TGTGCCAGCAGCCCCGATCTGGACAGGGTCAATCAGCCCCAGCATTTT
>TRBJ1-5|-|medium-sized|TRBV20-1
CSARESLEGNQPQHF
TGCAGTGCTAGAGAGTCGCTGGAGGGAAATCAGCCCCAGCATTTT
>TRBJ1-3|-|medium-sized|TRBV30
CAWSEGGNTIYF
TGTGCCTGGAGTGAGGGCGGAAACACCATATATTTT
>TRBJ2-3|-|large|TRBV27
CASSLNVEGSDTQYF
TGTGCCAGCAGTTTAAACGTCGAGGGGTCAGATACGCAGTATTTT
>TRBJ1-5|-|-|TRBV12-3/TRBV12-4
CASGGSNQPQHF
TGTGCCAGTGGCGGAAGCAATCAGCCCCAGCATTTT
>TRBJ1-5|TRBD1|medium-sized|TRBV6-1
CASSFPGQGPHNQPQHF
TGTGCCAGCAGCTTTCCGGGACAGGGACCCCACAATCAGCCCCAGCATTTT
>TRBJ1-5|-|medium-sized|TRBV10-3
CAINEGAGQPQHF
TGTGCCATCAACGAGGGAGCGGGGCAGCCCCAGCATTTT
>TRBJ1-5|TRBD1|medium-sized|TRBV19
CASNKDRSLNNQPQHF
TGTGCCAGTAACAAGGACAGGAGCCTTAACAATCAGCCCCAGCATTTT
>TRBJ1-1|-|few|TRBV7-3
CASSLRGGGPGTEAFF
TGTGCCAGCAGCTTAAGGGGGGGGGGGCCGGGCACTGAAGCTTTCTTT
>TRBJ2-3|TRBD1|medium-sized|TRBV6-1
CASSRGQGWTDTQYF
TGTGCCAGCAGCCGCGGACAGGGATGGACAGATACGCAGTATTTT
>TRBJ2-3|TRBD2|medium-sized|TRBV6-1
CASRGGGGGTDTQYF
TGTGCCAGCAGGGGGGGGGGAGGAGGCACAGATACGCAGTATTTT
>TRBJ2-5|TRBD2|medium-sized|TRBV19
CASSIRVSGTGVETQYF
TGTGCCAGTAGTATTCGGGTTAGCGGGACTGGGGTCGAGACCCAGTACTTC
>TRBJ2-2|TRBD1|medium-sized|TRBV7-3
CASSTTGGSNTGELFF
TGTGCCAGCAGCACTACAGGGGGCTCGAACACCGGGGAGCTGTTTTTT
>TRBJ2-7|-|medium-sized|TRBV27
CASSLYGHLEQYF
TGTGCCAGCAGTTTATACGGACATCTCGAGCAGTACTTC
>TRBJ2-3|TRBD2|-|TRBV7-7
CASSLGVAGGSTVSQYF
TGTGCTAGCAGCTTAGGGGTAGCGGGGGGCAGCACAGTTTCGCAGTATTTT
>TRBJ2-7|-|-|TRBV18
CQLTTRSYEQYF
TGCCAGCTCACCACCCGATCCTACGAGCAGTACTTC
>TRBJ1-2|-|-|TRBV6-5
CASSYSRAAGGVVYGYTF
TGTGCCAGCAGTTACTCTCGGGCCGCCGGGGGCGTAGTCTATGGCTACACCTTC
>TRBJ1-2|-|medium-sized|TRBV27
CASKGAPSEYGYTF
TGTGCCAGCAAAGGAGCCCCCAGCGAGTATGGCTACACCTTC
>TRBJ2-1|-|medium-sized|TRBV28
CASSFRGRAEQFF
TGTGCCAGCAGTTTCAGGGGCCGGGCGGAGCAGTTCTTC
>TRBJ2-5|TRBD2|many|TRBV5-1
CASSLGSSGSLETQYF
TGCGCCAGCAGCTTGGGCTCTAGCGGGAGTCTGGAGACCCAGTACTTC
>TRBJ1-5|-|medium-sized|TRBV27
CASSLLGRGNQPQHF
TGTGCCAGCAGTTTACTGGGAAGGGGCAATCAGCCCCAGCATTTT
>TRBJ1-2|-|medium-sized|TRBV5-4
CASSLDSMNGYTF
TGTGCCAGCAGTCTCGACAGTATGAATGGCTACACCTTC
>TRBJ2-3|-|-|TRBV5-1
CASSLVRKRATDTQYF
TGCGCCAGCAGCTTGGTCCGAAAAAGGGCCACAGATACGCAGTATTTT
>TRBJ1-6|-|medium-sized|TRBV7-9
CASRQTGEGSPLHF
TGTGCCAGCAGACAAACCGGGGAGGGTTCACCCCTCCACTTT
>TRBJ1-6|-|many|TRBV6-1
CASGPGSSYNSPLHF
TGTGCCAGCGGTCCCGGGTCGTCCTATAATTCACCCCTCCACTTT
>TRBJ1-1|-|many|TRBV5-5
CASSLRSDNTEAFF
TGTGCCAGCAGCTTGAGGTCAGACAACACTGAAGCTTTCTTT
>TRBJ1-1|TRBD1|medium-sized|TRBV6-1
CASRGQVNTEAFF
TGTGCCAGCAGGGGACAGGTCAACACTGAAGCTTTCTTT
>TRBJ2-7|-|medium-sized|TRBV30
CASRTSKGSYEQYF
TGTGCCTCGAGAACATCTAAGGGGTCCTACGAGCAGTACTTC
>TRBJ2-7|TRBD2|medium-sized|TRBV28
CASRTTSAAYEQYF
TGTGCCAGCAGGACGACTAGCGCTGCCTACGAGCAGTACTTC
>TRBJ2-3|-|medium-sized|TRBV28
CASSLRPADTQYF
TGTGCCAGCAGTTTACGTCCGGCAGATACGCAGTATTTT
>TRBJ1-1|-|-|TRBV30
CTWSPPDGDGEAFF
TGTACCTGGAGTCCCCCGGACGGGGATGGTGAAGCTTTCTTT
>TRBJ1-6|-|medium-sized|TRBV5-6
CASSLAAGQWNSPLHF
TGTGCCAGCAGCTTGGCCGCCGGCCAGTGGAATTCACCCCTCCACTTT
>TRBJ2-4|-|medium-sized|TRBV2
CASSEARGNIQYF
TGTGCCAGCAGTGAAGCGCGGGGAAACATTCAGTACTTC
>TRBJ2-7|-|medium-sized|TRBV5-1
CASSLAVEGREQYF
TGCGCCAGCAGCTTGGCGGTGGAGGGCAGAGAGCAGTACTTC
>TRBJ2-7|-|medium-sized|TRBV30
CAGSANWRWGYEQYF
TGTGCCGGATCGGCCAATTGGAGGTGGGGGTACGAGCAGTACTTC
>TRBJ2-3|TRBD2|many|TRBV6-4
CASSDSPGPAGADTQYF
TGTGCCAGCAGTGACTCCCCCGGCCCCGCGGGGGCAGATACGCAGTATTTT
>TRBJ2-1|TRBD2|medium-sized|TRBV19
CASSILDSSGYNEQFF
TGTGCCAGTAGTATTCTCGACTCTAGCGGCTACAATGAGCAGTTCTTC